The 27 T cell receptor beta chains below come from one sample, sequenced in a study of PD-1 blockade in classical Hodgkin lymphoma. Each patient experienced a relapse that followed autologous stem cell transplantation, and brentuximab vedotin exposure varied. Libraries were prepared by immunoSEQ multiplex PCR; TCRdb keeps only in-frame clonotypes and omits some of them. This sample carries roughly 11,000 clones, around 84% of them seen once, and the ten largest clones take more than 25%. The sequencing used peripheral blood mononuclear cells (PBMCs), collected at baseline. The receptors derive from a human donor with classical Hodgkin lymphoma.

The CDR3: CASRAGTGGSGNTIYF. CDR3 nucleotides: TGTGCAAGTCGGGCCGGGACAGGGGGCTCTGGAAACACCATATATTTT. The chain combines TRBV12-2 with TRBJ1-3; whether TRBD1, the table's D call, matches the DNA was not checked. TRBV12-2 is a pseudogene. The CDR3 extends over 16 amino acids.

The chain combines TRBV7-9 with TRBJ1-1; D unclear. The length of the CDR3 is 15 residues. Germline V gives CDR1 SEHNR, CDR2 FQNEAQ (reference sequence). The V end was cut by 5 bases, the J end by 1 base, with 14 bases between. The CDR3 nucleotides are TGTGCCAGCAGCAATACCGGGAGGCGGAACACTGAAGCTTTCTTT. Its translation: CASSNTGRRNTEAFF.

This clone is labeled as medium-sized. This chain joins TRBV28 and TRBJ2-2, with 9 nucleotides matching TRBD2. CDR3 length: 15 amino acids. Germline trimming cut 5 bases from V and 1 base from J; bases unmatched to any gene: 2. The germline gives CDR1 MDHEN, CDR2 SYDVKM. The CDR3 coding sequence is TGTGCCAGCAGTCCGACTAGCGGGAACACCGGGGAGCTGTTTTTT. Translated: CASSPTSGNTGELFF.

The gene calls are TRBV4-2 and TRBJ1-2; 7 nucleotides agree with TRBD1. Per the germline V gene, CDR1 is LGHNA and CDR2 is YNFKEQ. CDR3 length equals 15 residues. J lost 8 bases, V lost 4 bases, and 13 bases had no gene match. The CDR3 nucleotides read TGTGCCAGCAGCCCGAGACAGGGATCGGGGTGGGGCTACACCTTC. Translated, it gives CASSPRQGSGWGYTF.

The chain employs TRBV7-9 and TRBJ2-3; D uncertain. V was cut by 5 bases and J by 4 bases, with 10 bases left in between. The CDR3 runs to 13 residues. Germline CDR1 SEHNR, CDR2 FQNEAQ (reference sequence). The CDR3 bases are TGTGCCAGCAGCCCCGTTTTGGCAGATACGCAGTATTTT. Translating it yields CASSPVLADTQYF.

This clone was seen once. This rearrangement joins TRBV6-5 to TRBJ2-7; D remains unclear. Between the trimmed V and J ends, which lost 6 bases and 2 bases, there was a span of 14 bases. Germline V gene data show CDR1 as MNHEY and CDR2 as SVGAGI. The CDR3 spans 14 residues. The CDR3: CASSRAPLTYEQYF. DNA for the CDR3: TGTGCCAGCAGCCGGGCCCCACTTACCTACGAGCAGTACTTC.

The chain couples TRBV15 to TRBJ2-2; 8 nucleotides match TRBD1. The CDR3 consists of 17 residues. Trimming took 4 bases from V and 0 from J; bases not matched to a gene: 7. Looked up from germline, CDR1 is LNHNV and CDR2 is YYDKDF (reference sequence). The CDR3 DNA reads as TGTGCCACCAGCAAAGGGTTGGACAGGGCGAACACCGGGGAGCTGTTTTTT. It specifies CATSKGLDRANTGELFF.

This clone was seen only a few times. This rearrangement joins TRBV19 to TRBJ1-2, with D unclear. CDR1 is LNHDA, CDR2 SQIVND, per germline (reference sequence). The CDR3 consists of 11 residues. The V end lost 7 bases, the J end lost 6 bases, and 9 bases lay between the germline ends. The CDR3 sequence: CASTNGHGYTF. The DNA of the CDR3 is TGTGCCAGTACGAACGGCCATGGCTACACCTTC. The full variable domain, completed using reference TRBV19 and TRBJ1-2, is DGGITQSPKYLFRKEGQNVTLSCEQNLNHDAMYWYRQDPGQGLRLIYYSQIVNDFQKGDIAEGYSVSREKKESFPLTVTSAQKNPTAFYLCASTNGHGYTFGSGTRLTVV.

This clone was seen a handful of times. CDR3 residues: CASSPFGTDTQYF. The DNA of the CDR3 is TGTGCCAGCAGCCCCTTCGGTACAGATACGCAGTATTTT. The V and J genes are TRBV11-3 and TRBJ2-3; no reliable D call. The CDR3 extends over 13 amino acids. Germline-derived CDR1 and CDR2 are SGHNT and YENEEA. Trimming shortened V by 5 bases and J by 3 bases, and 9 bases separated the two germline ends.

The J gene is TRBJ1-1, the V gene TRBV6-4; no reliable D call. Germline CDR1 reads MRHNA; CDR2 reads SNTAGT. This CDR3 has 10 residues. The V gene lost 9 bases and the J gene lost 5 bases, with 7 bases spanning the gap. CDR3 sequence: CASGKTEAFF. CDR3 DNA sequence: TGTGCCAGTGGTAAGACTGAAGCTTTCTTT.

The rearrangement uses TRBV5-5 and TRBJ2-5, with 7 bases lining up with TRBD1. This CDR3 contains 13 residues. V trimming: 2 bases; J trimming: 7 bases; junction bases outside the gene matches: 5. Germline V gives CDR1 SGHKS, CDR2 YYEKEE (reference sequence). Here the CDR3 DNA reads TGTGCCAGCAGCTTTGACAGGGATGGGACCCAGTACTTC. It yields the protein CASSFDRDGTQYF.

This rearrangement joins TRBV5-1 to TRBJ1-2, with 9 bases aligning to TRBD1. The CDR3 totals 14 residues. The trim removed 3 bases at V and 6 bases at J, leaving 6 bases unmatched. The germline V gene encodes CDR1 SGHRS and CDR2 YFSETQ. CDR3 protein: CASSSGRDRDGYTF. The CDR3 DNA reads as TGCGCCAGCAGCTCAGGCCGGGACAGGGATGGCTACACCTTC. Complete variable domain (other parts from reference TRBV5-1 and TRBJ1-2): KAGVTQTPRYLIKTRGQQVTLSCSPISGHRSVSWYQQTPGQGLQFLFEYFSETQRNKGNFPGRFSGRQFSNSRSEMNVSTLELGDSALYLCASSSGRDRDGYTFGSGTRLTVV.

The V call is TRBV2, the J call TRBJ2-7; TRBD1 aligns across 10 bases. The CDR3 covers 14 residues. CDR1 SNHLY and CDR2 FYNNEI come from the germline V gene. The ends lost 4 bases at V and 2 bases at J; junction bases unmatched: 2. CDR3 bases: TGTGCCAGCAGTGTAGGGACAGGGGCCTACGAGCAGTACTTC. It is translated as CASSVGTGAYEQYF.

This sequence joins TRBV23-1 and TRBJ2-1; TRBD1 aligns across 8 bases. TRBV23-1 carries the ORF label, with uncertain function. There are 12 residues in the CDR3. V shed 6 bases, J shed 6 bases, and the junction held 1 base outside the gene matches. The CDR3 loop reads CASRTGVNEQFF. The CDR3 DNA reads TGCGCCAGCAGGACAGGGGTCAATGAGCAGTTCTTC.

This chain links TRBV15 with TRBJ2-5; the D gene is possibly TRBD2 (6 bases). Germline V gene sequence: CDR1 LNHNV, CDR2 YYDKDF (reference sequence). Trimming took 1 base from V and 5 from J, leaving 20 bases between them. The CDR3 loop spans 17 amino acids. The CDR3 DNA sequence: TGTGCCACCAGCAGAGCGCGGCCCCGGGACTTCGAGGAGACCCAGTACTTC. Translation: CATSRARPRDFEETQYF. Combining the CDR3 with reference TRBV15 and TRBJ2-5 gives the whole variable domain DAMVIQNPRYQVTQFGKPVTLSCSQTLNHNVMYWYQQKSSQAPKLLFHYYDKDFNNEADTPDNFQSRRPNTSFCFLDIRSPGLGDTAMYLCATSRARPRDFEETQYFGPGTRLLVL.

The DNA of the CDR3 is TGTGCCAGCAGCCGAATCCTAGCGGGAGTATCTGAGCAGTTCTTC. Protein product: CASSRILAGVSEQFF. The chain joins TRBV27 to TRBJ2-1, with TRBD2 matching over 10 bases. The V gene's germline CDR1 is MNHEY and CDR2 SMNVEV (reference sequence). The CDR3 has 15 residues. Trimming cost V 6 bases and J 9 bases; bases outside gene matches: 11.

V is TRBV19 and J is TRBJ2-3; D unresolved. Germline CDR1 reads LNHDA; CDR2 reads SQIVND (reference sequence). V was shortened by 2 bases and J by 6 bases, with 12 bases between the two germline ends. The CDR3 contains 14 residues. CDR3 residues: CASSIRQLEDTQYF. CDR3 DNA sequence: TGTGCCAGTAGTATACGCCAGCTAGAGGATACGCAGTATTTT.

The chain carries TRBV10-3 and TRBJ2-7; D is unresolved. The CDR3 has 14 amino acids. V lost 4 bases, J lost 2 bases, and 12 bases lay in between. Germline V gives CDR1 ENHRY, CDR2 SYGVKD. CDR3 residues: CAISGVGGAYEQYF. For the CDR3, the DNA is TGTGCCATCAGTGGGGTAGGTGGGGCCTACGAGCAGTACTTC.

The CDR3 loop is CASSIDSGADTQYF. The CDR3 DNA is TGTGCCAGTAGTATAGACAGCGGGGCAGATACGCAGTATTTT. The chain employs TRBV19 and TRBJ2-3; TRBD2 matches at 7 bases. The CDR3 extends over 14 amino acids. J lost 4 bases, V lost 0 bases, and 1 base had no gene match. Germline CDR1 and CDR2: LNHDA and SQIVND (reference sequence).

This chain links TRBV27 with TRBJ2-5; 8 nucleotides match TRBD2. J was trimmed by 4 bases and V by 2 bases; bases with no gene match: 3. The CDR3 length is 14 residues. Per germline, CDR1 MNHEY and CDR2 SMNVEV (reference sequence). This chain's CDR3 is CASSLIAGGETQYF. The CDR3 nucleotides read TGTGCCAGCAGTTTAATCGCGGGAGGAGAGACCCAGTACTTC.

This clone was observed a handful of times. This sequence joins TRBV4-1 and TRBJ1-5; D remains ambiguous. This CDR3 is built from 16 residues. Per the germline V gene, CDR1 is MGHRA and CDR2 is YSYEKL. Trimming left V 0 bases short and J 2 bases short, with 11 bases between. The CDR3 protein is CASSQDAFIGNQPQHF. DNA for the CDR3: TGCGCCAGCAGCCAAGACGCGTTCATAGGCAATCAGCCCCAGCATTTT.

The chain is built from TRBV9 and TRBJ2-3; weak D call: TRBD1 (5 bases). The CDR3 length is 17 residues. V gave up 4 bases and J gave up 1 base, with 19 bases separating them. Germline V CDR1 and CDR2: SGDLS, YYNGEE. Here the CDR3 reads CASSPLGDGWGTDTQYF. CDR3 coding DNA: TGTGCCAGCAGCCCCTTAGGGGATGGATGGGGCACAGATACGCAGTATTTT. Drawing the rest from reference TRBV9 and TRBJ2-3, the complete variable domain is DSGVTQTPKHLITATGQRVTLRCSPRSGDLSVYWYQQSLDQGLQFLIQYYNGEERAKGNILERFSAQQFPDLHSELNLSSLELGDSALYFCASSPLGDGWGTDTQYFGPGTRLTVL.

The CDR3 protein is CASSKPGQGRRSYGYTF. CDR3 in DNA: TGTGCCAGTAGTAAACCGGGACAGGGACGGCGAAGCTATGGCTACACCTTC. V and J are TRBV19 and TRBJ1-2, with 9 nucleotides matching TRBD1. Trimming cost V 4 bases and J 4 bases; bases outside gene matches: 13. CDR3 length: 17 amino acids. Per the germline V gene, CDR1 is LNHDA and CDR2 is SQIVND (reference sequence).

This chain links TRBV4-1 with TRBJ1-4; no clear D. V was trimmed by 6 bases and J by 0 bases, leaving 11 bases between them. Germline CDR1 and CDR2: MGHRA and YSYEKL. The CDR3 consists of 15 residues. CDR3: CASSPLLATNEKLFF. The CDR3 DNA reads TGCGCCAGCAGTCCACTCCTTGCAACTAATGAAAAACTGTTTTTT.

This chain connects TRBV15 to TRBJ2-7, with 10 bases matching TRBD2. Trimming at V came to 1 base and at J to 3 bases, leaving 6 bases not matched to a gene. The CDR3 sequence is 16 residues long. CDR1 and CDR2 from the germline V gene are LNHNV and YYDKDF (reference sequence). In nucleotides, the CDR3 is TGTGCCACCAGCAGAGGAGCGGGAGGGTACCTCTACGAGCAGTACTTC. Its protein product is CATSRGAGGYLYEQYF.

The V and J genes are TRBV29-1 and TRBJ1-3; D unclear. Trimming pared 6 bases from V and 0 bases from J, leaving 9 bases between. The CDR3 consists of 13 residues. The germline V gene encodes CDR1 SQVTM and CDR2 ANQGSEA. DNA for the CDR3: TGCAGCGTCCAACGGGACTCTGGAAACACCATATATTTT. The encoded protein is CSVQRDSGNTIYF.

The rearrangement links TRBV5-1 to TRBJ1-4, with 8 bases matching TRBD1. The V gene's germline CDR1 is SGHRS and CDR2 YFSETQ. CDR3 length: 15 residues. With V trimmed by 4 bases and J by 3 bases, 5 bases remained unmatched. The CDR3 reads CASSTGQGSNEKLFF. In nucleotides, the CDR3 is TGCGCCAGCAGCACAGGACAGGGATCTAATGAAAAACTGTTTTTT.